This T cell receptor (beta chain) was captured in a study of blood T cell repertoires in COVID-19. Study-wide background: The study drew acute and convalescent COVID-19 samples from the United States, Italy and Spain. Sources were T cells, B-cell-depleted T cells, or PBMCs; the material itself was cDNA or gDNA.

Followed longitudinally, the Seattle patients had been enrolled during active infection. This CDR3 is built from 15 residues. Germline CDR1 SGDLS, CDR2 YYNGEE. Losses at the gene ends were 1 base for V and 1 base for J; bases not matched to a gene: 2. Per the authors' pipeline: Amplification with reference gene primers provided the estimates of nucleated cell counts. Using immunoSEQ multiplex PCR, the repertoire was profiled, and TCRdb retains in-frame clones only, with some absent. From that table come the V and J calls and clone size; the DNA was used to work out D and trimming. This table holds about 160,000 clones, approximately 79% found once.

The clonotype originates from a woman aged 40 to 49 with COVID-19, enrolled during active disease. This chain connects TRBV9 to TRBJ2-3; 8 bases align to TRBD2. Sequences were obtained from peripheral blood. The CDR3 sequence: CASSVRGLGTDTQYF. CDR3 DNA: TGTGCCAGCAGCGTAAGGGGACTAGGCACAGATACGCAGTATTTT.